Given below is one T cell receptor (beta chain) in context. Germline CDR1 MNHEY, CDR2 SVGAGI. CDR3 length: 14 residues. V gave up 10 bases and J gave up 0 bases, with 14 bases separating them. The data stem from a study of PD-1 blockade in mismatch repair-deficient tumors. Produced via immunoSEQ multiplex PCR; TCRdb's table is partial and in-frame only. The table has nearly 25,000 clones, approximately 83% seen once. Sequenced material: peripheral blood, taken 12 weeks after starting pembrolizumab. The genes are TRBV6-5 and TRBJ2-3, with D maybe TRBD2 (5 bases). This TCR was recovered from an adult with mismatch repair-deficient cancer. The CDR3: CAITDYPSTDTQYF. The CDR3 DNA reads TGTGCCATCACTGACTACCCTAGCACAGATACGCAGTATTTT.